The next 4 T cell receptor beta chains were all read from a single sample in a study of early T cells in non-severe SARS-CoV-2 infection. TCRdb itself ran the 5' RACE reads through MiXCR, one entry per CDR3 protein. The repertoire holds 75,000 to 100,000 distinct CDR3 sequences, with more than 13% as singletons. The sample taken for sequencing was whole blood. The receptor source for this set is an adult who was a healthcare worker with PCR-confirmed SARS-CoV-2 infection or an uninfected control (not recorded which).

The chain recombines TRBV18 with TRBJ2-3, with a tentative D call TRBD2 (6 bases). V was clipped by 3 bases and J by 3 bases, with 10 bases between them. Germline V CDR1 and CDR2: KGHSH, LQKENI. The CDR3 contains 14 residues. The CDR3 DNA sequence: TGTGCCAGCTCACCCCTAGCGTCAACAGATACGCAGTATTTT. Translated, it gives CASSPLASTDTQYF.

The chain carries TRBV12-3 or TRBV12-4 and TRBJ2-2; D remains ambiguous. The CDR3 extends over 13 amino acids. With 4 bases removed from V and 5 bases from J, the gap between germline ends came to 8 bases. CDR3 bases: TGTGCCAGCAGTTACGTGCGTACCGGGGAGCTGTTTTTT. Its translation: CASSYVRTGELFF.

The chain uses TRBV5-4 and TRBJ2-3; 8 bases are a match to TRBD1. CDR3 length: 14 residues. Unmatched junction bases numbered 5, after V lost 4 bases and J lost 4 bases. Germline assignment: CDR1 SGHNT and CDR2 YYREEE (reference sequence). The DNA for the CDR3 is TGTGCCAGCAGCGGGGGACAGGCTCCAGATACGCAGTATTTT. The encoded protein is CASSGGQAPDTQYF. Full variable domain (missing parts from reference TRBV5-4 and TRBJ2-3): ETGVTQSPTHLIKTRGQQVTLRCSSQSGHNTVSWYQQALGQGPQFIFQYYREEENGRGNFPPRFSGLQFPNYSSELNVNALELDDSALYLCASSGGQAPDTQYFGPGTRLTVL.

The V and J genes are TRBV3-1 and TRBJ2-2; tentative D call: TRBD1 (6 bases). V gave up 4 bases and J gave up 4 bases, with 13 bases separating them. In germline, CDR1 is LGHDT, CDR2 YNNKEL (reference sequence). The CDR3 loop spans 15 amino acids. Written as DNA, the CDR3 is TGTGCCAGCAGCCCCTTACAGGGTATCACCGGGGAGCTGTTTTTT. Amino acid sequence: CASSPLQGITGELFF.